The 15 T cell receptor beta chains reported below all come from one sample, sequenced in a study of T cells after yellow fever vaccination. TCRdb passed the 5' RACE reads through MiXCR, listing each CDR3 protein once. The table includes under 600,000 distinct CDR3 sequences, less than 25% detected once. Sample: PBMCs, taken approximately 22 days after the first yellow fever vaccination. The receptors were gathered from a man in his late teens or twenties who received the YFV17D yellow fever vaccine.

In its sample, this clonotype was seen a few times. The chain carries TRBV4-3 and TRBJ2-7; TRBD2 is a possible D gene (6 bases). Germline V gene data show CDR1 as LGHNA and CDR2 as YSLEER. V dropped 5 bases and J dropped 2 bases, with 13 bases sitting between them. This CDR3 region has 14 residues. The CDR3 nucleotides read TGCGCCAGCAGCTTTGTGGGGGAGGCCTACGAGCAGTACTTC. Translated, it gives CASSFVGEAYEQYF.

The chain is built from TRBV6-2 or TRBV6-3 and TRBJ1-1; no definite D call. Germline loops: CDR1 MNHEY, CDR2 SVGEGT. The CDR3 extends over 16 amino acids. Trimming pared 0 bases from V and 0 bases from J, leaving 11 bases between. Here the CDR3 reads CASSYSAGYMNTEAFF. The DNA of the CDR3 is TGTGCCAGCAGTTACTCGGCGGGTTACATGAACACTGAAGCTTTCTTT.

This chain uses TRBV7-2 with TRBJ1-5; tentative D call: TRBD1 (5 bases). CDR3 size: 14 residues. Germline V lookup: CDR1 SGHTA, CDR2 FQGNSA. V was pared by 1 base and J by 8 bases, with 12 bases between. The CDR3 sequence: CASSLGGRGKPQHF. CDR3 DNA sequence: TGTGCCAGCAGCTTAGGAGGTCGGGGGAAGCCCCAGCATTTT.

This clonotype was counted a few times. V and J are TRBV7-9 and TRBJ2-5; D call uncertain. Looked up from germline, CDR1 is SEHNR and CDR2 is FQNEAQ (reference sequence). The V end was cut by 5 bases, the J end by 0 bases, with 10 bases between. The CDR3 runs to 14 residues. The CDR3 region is CASSSARNQETQYF. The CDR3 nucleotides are TGTGCCAGCAGCAGCGCGAGGAACCAAGAGACCCAGTACTTC.

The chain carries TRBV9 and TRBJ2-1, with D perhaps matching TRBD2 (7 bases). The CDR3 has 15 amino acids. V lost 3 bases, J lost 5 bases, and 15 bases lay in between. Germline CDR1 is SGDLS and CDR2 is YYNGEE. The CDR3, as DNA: TGTGCCAGCAGCGCAACCGGGGGGCGGAACAATGAGCAGTTCTTC. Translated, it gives CASSATGGRNNEQFF. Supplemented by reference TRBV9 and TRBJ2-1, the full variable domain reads DSGVTQTPKHLITATGQRVTLRCSPRSGDLSVYWYQQSLDQGLQFLIQYYNGEERAKGNILERFSAQQFPDLHSELNLSSLELGDSALYFCASSATGGRNNEQFFGPGTRLTVL.

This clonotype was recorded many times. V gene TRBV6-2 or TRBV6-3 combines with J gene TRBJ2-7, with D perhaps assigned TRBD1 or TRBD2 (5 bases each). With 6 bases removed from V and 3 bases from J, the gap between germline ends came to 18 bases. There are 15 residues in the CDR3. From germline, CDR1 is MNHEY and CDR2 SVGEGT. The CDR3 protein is CASRHLGDLNYEQYF. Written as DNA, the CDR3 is TGTGCCAGCAGACACCTAGGGGACCTTAACTACGAGCAGTACTTC.

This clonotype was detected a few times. The CDR3 DNA reads TGTGCCAGCAGTTACACAGGTCGTCTGAAAGATACGCAGTATTTT. This gives the protein CASSYTGRLKDTQYF. This chain links TRBV6-5 with TRBJ2-3; D may be TRBD1 (5 bases). Trimming stripped 2 bases from V and 5 bases from J, with 14 bases between. In germline, CDR1 is MNHEY, CDR2 SVGAGI. The CDR3 runs 15 residues.

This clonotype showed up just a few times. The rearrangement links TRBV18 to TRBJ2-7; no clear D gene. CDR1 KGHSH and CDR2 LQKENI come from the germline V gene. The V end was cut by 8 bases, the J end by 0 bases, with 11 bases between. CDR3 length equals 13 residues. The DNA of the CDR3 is TGTGCCAGCAGCCCGGGCAGCTCCTACGAGCAGTACGTC. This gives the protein CASSPGSSYEQYV.

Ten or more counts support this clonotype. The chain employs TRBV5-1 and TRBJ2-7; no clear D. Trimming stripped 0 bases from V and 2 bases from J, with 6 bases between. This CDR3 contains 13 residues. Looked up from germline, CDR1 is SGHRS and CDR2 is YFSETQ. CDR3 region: CASSLEGTYEQYF. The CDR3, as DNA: TGCGCCAGCAGCTTGGAGGGAACCTACGAGCAGTACTTC. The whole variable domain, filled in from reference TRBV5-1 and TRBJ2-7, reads KAGVTQTPRYLIKTRGQQVTLSCSPISGHRSVSWYQQTPGQGLQFLFEYFSETQRNKGNFPGRFSGRQFSNSRSEMNVSTLELGDSALYLCASSLEGTYEQYFGPGTRLTVT.

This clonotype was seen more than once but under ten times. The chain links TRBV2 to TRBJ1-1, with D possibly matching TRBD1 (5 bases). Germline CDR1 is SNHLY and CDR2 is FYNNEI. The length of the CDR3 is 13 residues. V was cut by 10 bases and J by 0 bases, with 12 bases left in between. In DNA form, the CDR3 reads TGTGCCACAGGGACGGCTCTGAACACTGAAGCTTTCTTT. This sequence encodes CATGTALNTEAFF.

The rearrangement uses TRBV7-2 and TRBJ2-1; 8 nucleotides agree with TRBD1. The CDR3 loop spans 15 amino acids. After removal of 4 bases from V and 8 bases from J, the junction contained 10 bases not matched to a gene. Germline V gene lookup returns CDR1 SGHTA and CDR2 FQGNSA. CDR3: CASSSDRGTVDEQFF. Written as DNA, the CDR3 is TGTGCCAGCAGCTCTGACAGGGGCACGGTCGATGAGCAGTTCTTC. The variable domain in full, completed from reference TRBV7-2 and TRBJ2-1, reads GAGVSQSPSNKVTEKGKDVELRCDPISGHTALYWYRQSLGQGLEFLIYFQGNSAPDKSGLPSDRFSAERTGGSVSTLTIQRTQQEDSAVYLCASSSDRGTVDEQFFGPGTRLTVL.

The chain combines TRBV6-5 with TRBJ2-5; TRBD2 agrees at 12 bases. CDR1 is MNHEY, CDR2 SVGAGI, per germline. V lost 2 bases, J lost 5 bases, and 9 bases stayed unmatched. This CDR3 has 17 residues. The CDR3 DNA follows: TGTGCCAGCAGTTACCCGGCTAGCGGGGGGGCTAGGGAGACCCAGTACTTC. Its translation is CASSYPASGGARETQYF.

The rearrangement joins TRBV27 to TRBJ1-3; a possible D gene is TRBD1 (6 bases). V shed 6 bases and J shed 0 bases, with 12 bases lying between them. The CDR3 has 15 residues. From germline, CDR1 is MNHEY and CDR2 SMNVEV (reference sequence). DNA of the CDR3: TGTGCCAGCAGCCACAGGGCGAGCTCTGGAAACACCATATATTTT. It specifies CASSHRASSGNTIYF.

CDR3 residues: CAVGSWADTEAFF. The CDR3 DNA follows: TGTGCCGTTGGATCTTGGGCGGACACTGAAGCTTTCTTT. The chain joins TRBV15 to TRBJ1-1; no reliable D call. V shed 11 bases and J shed 3 bases, with 16 bases lying between them. The length of the CDR3 is 13 residues. The germline V gene has CDR1 LNHNV and CDR2 YYDKDF (reference sequence).

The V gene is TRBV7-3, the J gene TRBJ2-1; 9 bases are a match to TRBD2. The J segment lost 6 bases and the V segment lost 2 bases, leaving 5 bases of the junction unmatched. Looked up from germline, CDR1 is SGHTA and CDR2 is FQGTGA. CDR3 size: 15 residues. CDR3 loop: CASSLAGGPRNEQFF. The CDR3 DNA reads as TGTGCCAGCAGCTTAGCGGGGGGGCCCCGCAATGAGCAGTTCTTC. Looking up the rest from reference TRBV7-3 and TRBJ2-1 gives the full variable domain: GAGVSQTPSNKVTEKGKYVELRCDPISGHTALYWYRQSLGQGPEFLIYFQGTGAADDSGLPNDRFFAVRPEGSVSTLKIQRTERGDSAVYLCASSLAGGPRNEQFFGPGTRLTVL.